This T cell receptor (beta chain) derives from a study of cytomegalovirus exposure and HLA in healthy donors. Study results and limitations: In vitro work confirmed that a few CMV-associated chains recognize CMV antigens.

Germline CDR1 SGDLS, CDR2 YYNGEE. This CDR3 is built from 15 residues. With 3 bases removed from V and 0 bases from J, the gap between germline ends came to 7 bases. For this clone: What it binds is unknown.

Profiled with immunoSEQ multiplex PCR; TCRdb holds only in-frame clones, not every one. The repertoire holds some 150,000 clones, with approximately 90% as singletons. The sample was PBMCs. The receptor was derived from a man aged 18-30 years in good health and CMV-seropositive. The chain carries TRBV9 and TRBJ2-6; TRBD1 is a possible D gene (5 bases). The CDR3 sequence is CASSGQFSGANVLTF. In DNA form, the CDR3 reads TGTGCCAGCAGCGGACAGTTCTCTGGGGCCAACGTCCTGACTTTC.